Listed below are T cell receptor beta chains from one sample, sequenced in a study of T cell responses to AZD1222 COVID-19 vaccine. Measured with immunoSEQ multiplex PCR; TCRdb has only the in-frame clones, and not every one. In the table there are tens of thousands of clones, roughly nine tenths of which are singletons. Specimen: peripheral blood, collected 28 days after the second AZD1222 dose. The receptor source for this set is an adult who received the AZD1222 COVID-19 vaccine. CDR3s include the opening cysteine and the closing phenylalanine or tryptophan. A D gene is named only where the DNA matches it firmly. Size is omitted from some rows. Given values are once, few, many or a class for expanded clones.

abundance	v_gene	j_gene	d_gene	CDR3aa	CDR3nt
-	TRBV7-3	TRBJ2-3	-	CASSLGGTDTQYF	TGTGCCAGCAGCTTAGGGGGCACAGATACGCAGTATTTT
-	TRBV10-1	TRBJ1-1	-	CASISGFGNTEAFF	TGCGCCAGCATCTCAGGGTTTGGGAACACTGAAGCTTTCTTT
once	TRBV5-1	TRBJ1-2	TRBD1	CASSPRSQGGNYGYTF	TGCGCCAGCAGCCCCCGGTCACAGGGGGGTAACTATGGCTACACCTTC
-	TRBV27	TRBJ1-1	-	CASSGREGDEAFF	TGTGCCAGCAGTGGCAGGGAGGGGGATGAAGCTTTCTTT
-	TRBV4-1	TRBJ1-3	-	CASSPTRTSSGNTIYF	TGCGCCAGCAGCCCCACCAGGACGTCGTCTGGAAACACCATATATTTT
-	TRBV15	TRBJ1-5	-	CATSRARQFSNQPQHF	TGTGCCACCAGCAGAGCCCGACAGTTTAGCAATCAGCCCCAGCATTTT
-	TRBV6-5	TRBJ1-2	TRBD1	CASTAQGGGYGYTF	TGTGCCAGCACCGCACAGGGGGGAGGTTATGGCTACACCTTC
few	TRBV27	TRBJ2-2	TRBD1	CASSSGTGGIGELFF	TGTGCCAGCAGTTCTGGGACAGGGGGTATCGGGGAGCTGTTTTTT
few	TRBV19	TRBJ1-5	-	CASSKTVDQPQHF	TGTGCCAGTAGTAAGACAGTAGATCAGCCCCAGCATTTT
once	TRBV11-3	TRBJ1-2	TRBD1	CASRRGTGRLPNYGYTF	TGTGCCAGCCGCCGTGGGACAGGGAGGTTACCTAACTATGGCTACACCTTC
once	TRBV5-1	TRBJ2-3	-	CASSDGTPTDTQYF	TGCGCCAGCAGCGATGGGACGCCCACAGATACGCAGTATTTT
-	TRBV18	TRBJ2-1	-	CASSPERQSSYNEQFF	TGTGCCAGCTCACCGGAGCGCCAGAGCTCCTACAATGAGCAGTTCTTC
few	TRBV6-4	TRBJ1-1	-	CASRPGAANTEAFF	TGTGCCAGCAGGCCGGGGGCGGCGAACACTGAAGCTTTCTTT
-	TRBV11-3	TRBJ1-6	-	CASSTRGYNSPLHF	TGTGCCAGCAGTACTAGGGGTTATAATTCACCCCTCCACTTT
-	TRBV5-6	TRBJ2-1	-	CASSQGVEQFF	TGTGCCAGCAGCCAGGGAGTTGAGCAGTTCTTC
-	TRBV19	TRBJ2-7	-	CASSISNRDFEQYF	TGTGCCAGTAGTATATCTAATAGGGATTTCGAGCAGTACTTC
-	TRBV5-1	TRBJ2-3	TRBD2	CASSVLAGGGVDTQYF	TGCGCCAGCAGCGTTTTAGCGGGAGGAGGGGTAGATACGCAGTATTTT
-	TRBV19	TRBJ2-1	TRBD1	CASSIGTGYYNEQFF	TGTGCCAGTAGTATCGGGACAGGGTACTACAATGAGCAGTTCTTC
-	TRBV7-9	TRBJ2-5	TRBD1	CASSYGQGGQETQYF	TGTGCCAGCAGCTATGGACAGGGTGGGCAAGAGACCCAGTACTTC
-	TRBV5-4	TRBJ2-2	TRBD1	CASSRGQGRTGELFF	TGTGCCAGCAGCCGGGGACAGGGACGAACCGGGGAGCTGTTTTTT
-	TRBV5-1	TRBJ2-5	TRBD2	CASSLGGGRAKETQYF	TGCGCCAGCAGCTTGGGCGGCGGGAGGGCGAAAGAGACCCAGTACTTC
-	TRBV6-5	TRBJ2-7	-	CASSLNRDHEQYF	TGTGCCAGCAGTTTAAACAGGGACCACGAGCAGTACTTC
-	TRBV11-2	TRBJ1-1	-	CASSPREVVNTEAFF	TGTGCCAGCAGCCCCCGGGAAGTCGTGAACACTGAAGCTTTCTTT
-	TRBV6-1	TRBJ2-3	TRBD2	CASSEASRTSGKYTQYF	TGTGCCAGCAGTGAAGCCTCCAGGACTAGCGGGAAATATACGCAGTATTTT
-	TRBV24-1	TRBJ1-5	-	CATSVGAVNQPQHF	TGTGCCACCAGTGTGGGGGCAGTCAATCAGCCCCAGCATTTT
-	TRBV18	TRBJ2-5	-	CASSPPGDSQGKETQYF	TGTGCCAGCTCACCGCCGGGGGACAGCCAAGGGAAAGAGACCCAGTACTTC
-	TRBV4-2	TRBJ1-5	-	CASSQEPGENSNQPQHF	TGTGCCAGCAGCCAAGAACCAGGAGAGAATAGCAATCAGCCCCAGCATTTT
once	TRBV14	TRBJ2-6	-	CASSQEGGTSGANVLTF	TGTGCCAGCAGCCAAGAGGGTGGGACTTCTGGGGCCAACGTCCTGACTTTC
-	TRBV7-9	TRBJ2-1	TRBD2	CASRGRESYEQFF	TGTGCCAGCAGGGGGCGGGAGAGTTATGAGCAGTTCTTC
-	TRBV2	TRBJ2-7	-	CASRGTAAGEQYF	TGTGCCAGCAGAGGGACGGCGGCGGGGGAGCAGTACTTC
-	TRBV13	TRBJ1-2	-	CASSLGHGTNYGYTF	TGTGCCAGCAGCTTAGGCCACGGCACCAACTATGGCTACACCTTC
-	TRBV11-2	TRBJ2-7	TRBD2	CASRSPSGPYEQYF	TGTGCCAGCAGGTCCCCTAGCGGACCCTACGAGCAGTACTTC
-	TRBV5-4	TRBJ2-1	TRBD2	CASSPGGGLTSSYNEQFF	TGTGCCAGCAGCCCGGGGGGGGGCCTTACTAGCTCCTACAATGAGCAGTTCTTC
-	TRBV5-1	TRBJ2-6	-	CASSLLSSSGANVLTF	TGCGCCAGCAGCTTGCTGTCCAGCTCTGGGGCCAACGTCCTGACTTTC
-	TRBV14	TRBJ1-1	-	CASSQWIATEAFF	TGTGCCAGCAGCCAATGGATCGCCACTGAAGCTTTCTTT
-	TRBV27	TRBJ1-6	TRBD1	CASSPWTGTNSPLHF	TGTGCCAGCAGTCCATGGACAGGAACCAATTCACCCCTCCACTTT
-	TRBV5-4	TRBJ2-5	TRBD2	CASSLAIAGVGETQYF	TGTGCCAGCAGCTTGGCCATAGCGGGAGTTGGAGAGACCCAGTACTTC
-	TRBV7-9	TRBJ1-4	-	CASSLGGAFKLFF	TGTGCCAGCAGCTTAGGGGGGGCTTTTAAACTGTTTTTT
-	TRBV12-3/TRBV12-4	TRBJ2-5	-	CASSLVEETQYF	TGTGCCAGCAGTTTAGTGGAGGAGACCCAGTACTTC
-	TRBV12-2	TRBJ2-1	-	CASRLEPGNEQFF	TGTGCAAGTCGCTTAGAGCCAGGGAATGAGCAGTTCTTC
-	TRBV6-5	TRBJ2-5	-	CASSPNPGLGETQYF	TGTGCCAGCAGTCCCAACCCCGGCCTAGGAGAGACCCAGTACTTC
-	TRBV3-1/TRBV3-2	TRBJ2-3	TRBD2	CASSQGGLDLTDTQYF	TGTGCCAGCAGCCAAGGCGGACTAGACCTCACAGATACGCAGTATTTT
-	TRBV25-1	TRBJ2-5	TRBD2	CASSPSSGQETQYF	TGTGCCAGCAGTCCATCTAGCGGCCAAGAGACCCAGTACTTC
-	TRBV4-2	TRBJ2-2	-	CASSGASVATGELFF	TGTGCCTCAAGCGGAGCTAGCGTAGCCACCGGGGAGCTGTTTTTT
once	TRBV5-4	TRBJ2-7	-	CASSLDQGSYEQYF	TGTGCCAGCAGCTTGGATCAGGGATCCTACGAGCAGTACTTC
-	TRBV7-2	TRBJ2-7	TRBD1	CASSITGAPRYEQYF	TGTGCCAGCAGCATAACAGGGGCCCCGAGGTACGAGCAGTACTTC
-	TRBV7-9	TRBJ2-2	-	CASTLPGTANTGELFF	TGTGCCAGCACGTTGCCCGGGACGGCGAACACCGGGGAGCTGTTTTTT
-	TRBV4-1	TRBJ2-5	-	CASSQAWSLRETQYF	TGCGCCAGCAGCCAAGCGTGGTCGTTGCGGGAGACCCAGTACTTC
-	TRBV27	TRBJ2-3	-	CASSLWGPGDTQYF	TGTGCCAGCAGTTTATGGGGGCCGGGGGATACGCAGTATTTT
-	TRBV3-1/TRBV3-2	TRBJ2-7	-	CASSQGTGSYEQYF	TGTGCCAGCAGCCAAGGAACTGGCAGCTACGAGCAGTACTTC
-	TRBV4-3	TRBJ1-4	-	CASSQGQRANEKLFF	TGCGCCAGCAGCCAAGGGCAGAGGGCTAATGAAAAACTGTTTTTT
-	TRBV7-9	TRBJ2-7	TRBD2	CASSLSGSVYEQYF	TGTGCCAGCAGCTTGAGCGGGAGTGTGTACGAGCAGTACTTC
-	TRBV3-1/TRBV3-2	TRBJ2-7	-	CASSQGRPSYEQYF	TGTGCCAGCAGCCAGGGGCGCCCCTCCTACGAGCAGTACTTC
few	TRBV10-3	TRBJ2-1	-	CAIASQGPNEQFF	TGTGCCATAGCCAGCCAGGGTCCCAATGAGCAGTTCTTC
-	TRBV7-9	TRBJ1-6	TRBD1	CASSTRTGPLIVSPLHF	TGTGCCAGCAGCACCCGGACAGGCCCATTGATCGTTTCACCCCTCCACTTT
-	TRBV6-1	TRBJ2-1	TRBD2	CASSEARASGSGIDEQFF	TGTGCCAGCAGTGAAGCGCGGGCTAGCGGGAGTGGGATCGATGAGCAGTTCTTC
-	TRBV27	TRBJ1-1	-	CASTPGDRSTEAFF	TGTGCCAGCACCCCGGGAGATCGGAGTACTGAAGCTTTCTTT
-	TRBV11-2	TRBJ2-7	-	CASSLAVRGALGEQYF	TGTGCCAGCAGCTTAGCAGTAAGGGGTGCTCTGGGGGAGCAGTACTTC
-	TRBV23-1	TRBJ1-2	-	CASSKNPGAGYTF	TGCGCCAGCAGTAAGAACCCGGGAGCTGGCTACACCTTC
-	TRBV28	TRBJ2-5	-	CASTGETQYF	TGTGCCAGCACGGGGGAGACCCAGTACTTC